The source of this T cell receptor (beta chain) is a study of shared clonotypes between healthy human individuals. Notes on the study in general: Non-shared clonotypes showed lower generation probabilities than clonotypes common to all four donors.

Clones were read by immunoSEQ multiplex PCR, and TCRdb kept only the in-frame ones, dropping some. The sample shows under 600,000 clones, roughly 98% of them seen only once. Comments on this clone: Its antigen is unknown.

Naive CD8 cells lacked CD45RO and underwent positive selection for CCR7, leaving out terminally differentiated effector memory CD45RA+ cells. The receptor was derived from a man between 25 and 39 years old in good health. The specimen was naive CD8+ T cells sorted from blood.

CDR3 in amino acids: CASSLWRERSRETQYF. The DNA for the CDR3 is TGTGCCAGCAGCTTGTGGCGGGAGAGGTCCCGAGAGACCCAGTACTTC. The rearrangement links TRBV5-4 to TRBJ2-5; TRBD2 matches at 7 bases. The germline V gene has CDR1 SGHNT and CDR2 YYREEE (reference sequence). The CDR3 contains 16 residues. V was pared by 1 base and J by 4 bases, with 10 bases of the junction left unmatched.